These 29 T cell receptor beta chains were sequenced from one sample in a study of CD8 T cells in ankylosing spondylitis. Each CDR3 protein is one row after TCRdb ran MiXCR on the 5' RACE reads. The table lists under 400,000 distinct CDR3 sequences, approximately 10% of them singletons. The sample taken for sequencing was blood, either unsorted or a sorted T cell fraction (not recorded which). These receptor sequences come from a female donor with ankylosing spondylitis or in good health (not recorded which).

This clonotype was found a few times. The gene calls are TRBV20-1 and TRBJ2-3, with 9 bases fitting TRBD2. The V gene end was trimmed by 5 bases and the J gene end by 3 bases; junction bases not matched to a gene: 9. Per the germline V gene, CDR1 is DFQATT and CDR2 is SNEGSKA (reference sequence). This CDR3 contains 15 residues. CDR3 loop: CSALAPSGRTDTQYF. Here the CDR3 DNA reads TGCAGTGCTCTCGCCCCGAGCGGGAGGACAGATACGCAGTATTTT.

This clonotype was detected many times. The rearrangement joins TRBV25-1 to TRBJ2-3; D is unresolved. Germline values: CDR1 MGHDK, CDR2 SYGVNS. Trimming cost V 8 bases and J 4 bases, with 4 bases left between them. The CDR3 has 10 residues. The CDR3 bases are TGTGCCAGCGGGTCAGATACGCAGTATTTT. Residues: CASGSDTQYF.

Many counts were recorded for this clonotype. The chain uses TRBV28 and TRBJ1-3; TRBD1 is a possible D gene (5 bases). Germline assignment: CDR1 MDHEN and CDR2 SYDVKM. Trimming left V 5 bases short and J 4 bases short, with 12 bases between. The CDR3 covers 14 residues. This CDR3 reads CASSPRGGGNTIYF. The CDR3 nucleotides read TGTGCCAGCAGTCCTAGGGGAGGCGGAAACACCATATATTTT.

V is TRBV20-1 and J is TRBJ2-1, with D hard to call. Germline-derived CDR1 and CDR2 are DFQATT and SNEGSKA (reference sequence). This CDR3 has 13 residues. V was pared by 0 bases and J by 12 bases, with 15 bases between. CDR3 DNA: TGCAGTGCTAGAGATCAAGTTAAGGGTGGGCAGTTCTTC. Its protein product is CSARDQVKGGQFF.

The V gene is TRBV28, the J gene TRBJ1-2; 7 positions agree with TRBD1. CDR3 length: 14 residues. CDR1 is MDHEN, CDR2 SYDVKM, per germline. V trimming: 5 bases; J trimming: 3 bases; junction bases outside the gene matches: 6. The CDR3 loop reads CASSRAGQDYGYTF. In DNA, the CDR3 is TGTGCCAGCAGTCGGGCCGGACAGGACTATGGCTACACCTTC.

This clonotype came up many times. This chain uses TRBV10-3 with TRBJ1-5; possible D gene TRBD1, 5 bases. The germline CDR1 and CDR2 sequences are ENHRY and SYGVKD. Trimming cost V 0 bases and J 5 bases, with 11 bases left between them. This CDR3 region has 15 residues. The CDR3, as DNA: TGTGCCATCAGTGAGTCGGGCAGGGAGTATCAGCCCCAGCATTTT. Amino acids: CAISESGREYQPQHF.

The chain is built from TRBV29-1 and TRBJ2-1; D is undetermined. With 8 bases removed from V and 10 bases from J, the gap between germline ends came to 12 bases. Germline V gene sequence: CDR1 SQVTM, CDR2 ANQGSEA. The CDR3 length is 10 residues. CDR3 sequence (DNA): TGCAGCTTTGCGCTGGCGGAGCAGTTCTTC. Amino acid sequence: CSFALAEQFF.

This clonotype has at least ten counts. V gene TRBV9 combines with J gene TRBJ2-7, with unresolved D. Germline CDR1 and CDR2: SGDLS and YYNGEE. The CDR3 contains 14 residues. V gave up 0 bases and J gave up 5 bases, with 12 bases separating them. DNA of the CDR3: TGTGCCAGCAGCGTAGAGGGCAGGACGAACGAGCAGTACTTC. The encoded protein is CASSVEGRTNEQYF. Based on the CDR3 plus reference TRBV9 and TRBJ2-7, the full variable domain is DSGVTQTPKHLITATGQRVTLRCSPRSGDLSVYWYQQSLDQGLQFLIQYYNGEERAKGNILERFSAQQFPDLHSELNLSSLELGDSALYFCASSVEGRTNEQYFGPGTRLTVT.

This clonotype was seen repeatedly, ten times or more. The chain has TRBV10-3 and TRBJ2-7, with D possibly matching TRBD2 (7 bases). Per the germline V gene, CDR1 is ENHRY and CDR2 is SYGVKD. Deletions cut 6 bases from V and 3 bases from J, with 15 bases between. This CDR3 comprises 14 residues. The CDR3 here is CAIRGGGSNYEQYF. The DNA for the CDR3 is TGTGCCATCAGGGGGGGGGGCTCCAACTACGAGCAGTACTTC.

Here the CDR3 DNA reads TGTGCCAGCAGGGGCAGCCAAGGGACCTACGAGCAGTACTTC. Encoded protein: CASRGSQGTYEQYF. This chain uses TRBV28 with TRBJ2-7, with D unclear. This CDR3 spans 14 amino acids. The germline V and J ends were trimmed by 6 bases and 2 bases, with 14 bases remaining between them. The germline V gene encodes CDR1 MDHEN and CDR2 SYDVKM.

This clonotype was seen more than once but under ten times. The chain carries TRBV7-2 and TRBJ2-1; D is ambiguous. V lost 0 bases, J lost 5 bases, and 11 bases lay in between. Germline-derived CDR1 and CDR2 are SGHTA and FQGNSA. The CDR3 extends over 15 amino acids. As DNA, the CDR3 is TGTGCCAGCAGCTTAGCTGTCGGACGAGACAATGAGCAGTTCTTC. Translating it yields CASSLAVGRDNEQFF.

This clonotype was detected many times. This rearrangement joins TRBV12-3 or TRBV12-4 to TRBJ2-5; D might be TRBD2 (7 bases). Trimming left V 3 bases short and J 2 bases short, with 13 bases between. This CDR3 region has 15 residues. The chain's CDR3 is CASSLGGAEQETQYF. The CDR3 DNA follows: TGTGCCAGCAGTTTGGGGGGGGCTGAGCAAGAGACCCAGTACTTC.

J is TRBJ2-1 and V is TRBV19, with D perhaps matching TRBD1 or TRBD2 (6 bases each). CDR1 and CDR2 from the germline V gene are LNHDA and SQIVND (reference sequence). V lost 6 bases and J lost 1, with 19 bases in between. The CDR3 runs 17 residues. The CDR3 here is CASSEYRGAPSYNEQFF. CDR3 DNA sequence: TGTGCCAGTAGCGAATATAGGGGGGCCCCGTCCTACAATGAGCAGTTCTTC.

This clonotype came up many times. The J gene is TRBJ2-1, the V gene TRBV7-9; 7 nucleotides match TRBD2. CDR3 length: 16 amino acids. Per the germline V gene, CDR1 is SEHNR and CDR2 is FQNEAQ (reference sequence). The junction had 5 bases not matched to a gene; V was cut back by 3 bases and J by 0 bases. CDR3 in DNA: TGTGCCAGCAGCTTGCCTAGCGGCCCCTCCTACAATGAGCAGTTCTTC. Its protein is CASSLPSGPSYNEQFF.

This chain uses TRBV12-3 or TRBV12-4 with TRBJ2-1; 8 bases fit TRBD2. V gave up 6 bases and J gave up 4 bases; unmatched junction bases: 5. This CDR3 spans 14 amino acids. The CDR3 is CASSWGGRYNEQFF. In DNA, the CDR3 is TGTGCCAGCAGCTGGGGCGGGAGGTACAATGAGCAGTTCTTC.

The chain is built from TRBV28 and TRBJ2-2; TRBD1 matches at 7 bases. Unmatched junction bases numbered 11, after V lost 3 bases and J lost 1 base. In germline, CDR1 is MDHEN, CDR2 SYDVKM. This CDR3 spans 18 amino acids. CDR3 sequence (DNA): TGTGCCAGCAGTTTCAAAATGTGGGGGACAGAGAACACCGGGGAGCTGTTTTTT. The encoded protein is CASSFKMWGTENTGELFF.

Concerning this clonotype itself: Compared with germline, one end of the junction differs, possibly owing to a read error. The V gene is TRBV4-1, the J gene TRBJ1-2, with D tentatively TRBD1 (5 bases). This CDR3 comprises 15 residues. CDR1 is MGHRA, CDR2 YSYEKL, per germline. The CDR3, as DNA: TGCGCCAGCAGCCAGCCCGGGACGGCAAACTATGTCTACACCTTC. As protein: CASSQPGTANYVYTF.

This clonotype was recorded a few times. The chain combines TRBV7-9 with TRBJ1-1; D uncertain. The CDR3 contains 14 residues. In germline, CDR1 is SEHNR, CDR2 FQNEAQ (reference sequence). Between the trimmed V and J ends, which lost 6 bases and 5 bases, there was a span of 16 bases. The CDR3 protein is CASRVTGAKTEAFF. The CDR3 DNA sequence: TGTGCCAGCAGGGTTACGGGCGCGAAAACTGAAGCTTTCTTT.

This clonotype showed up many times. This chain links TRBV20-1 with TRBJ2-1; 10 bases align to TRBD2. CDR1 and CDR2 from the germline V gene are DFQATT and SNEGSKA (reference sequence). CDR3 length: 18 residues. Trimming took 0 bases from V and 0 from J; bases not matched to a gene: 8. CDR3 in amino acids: CSARDSSGGHPSYNEQFF. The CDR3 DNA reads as TGCAGTGCTAGAGATTCTAGCGGGGGTCACCCCTCCTACAATGAGCAGTTCTTC.

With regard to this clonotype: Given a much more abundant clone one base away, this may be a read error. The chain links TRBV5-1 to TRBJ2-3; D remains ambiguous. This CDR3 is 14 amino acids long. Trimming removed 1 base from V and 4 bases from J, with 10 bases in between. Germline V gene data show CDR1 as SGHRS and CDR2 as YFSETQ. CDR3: CASSLKTTADTQYF. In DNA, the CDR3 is TGCGCCAGCAGCTTGAAGACAACGGCAGATACGCAGTATTTT.

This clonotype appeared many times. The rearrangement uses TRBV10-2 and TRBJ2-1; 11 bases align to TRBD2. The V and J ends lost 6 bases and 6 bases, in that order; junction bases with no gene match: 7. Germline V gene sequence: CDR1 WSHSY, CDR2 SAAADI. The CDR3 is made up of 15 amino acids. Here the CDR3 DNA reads TGCGCCAGCAGAAATAGCGGGAGGGGGAGCAATGAGCAGTTCTTC. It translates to CASRNSGRGSNEQFF.

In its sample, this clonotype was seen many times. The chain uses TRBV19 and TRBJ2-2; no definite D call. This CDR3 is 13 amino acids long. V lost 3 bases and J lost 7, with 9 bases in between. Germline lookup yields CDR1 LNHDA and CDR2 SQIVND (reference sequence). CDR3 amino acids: CASSINFNGELFF. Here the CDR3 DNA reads TGTGCCAGTAGTATTAATTTTAACGGGGAGCTGTTTTTT.

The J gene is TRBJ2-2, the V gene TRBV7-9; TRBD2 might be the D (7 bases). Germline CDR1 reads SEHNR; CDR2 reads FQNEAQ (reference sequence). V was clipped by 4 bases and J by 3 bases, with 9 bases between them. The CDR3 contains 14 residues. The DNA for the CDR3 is TGTGCCAGCAGCTGGGAGGGGGACACCGGGGAGCTGTTTTTT. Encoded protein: CASSWEGDTGELFF.

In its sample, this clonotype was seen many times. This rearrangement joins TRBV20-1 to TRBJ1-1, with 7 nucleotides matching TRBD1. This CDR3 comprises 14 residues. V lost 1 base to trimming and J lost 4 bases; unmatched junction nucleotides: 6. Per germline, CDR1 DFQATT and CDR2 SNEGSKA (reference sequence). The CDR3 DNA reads TGCAGTGCTAGAGCAATTTCAGGGGGCACTGAAGCTTTCTTT. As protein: CSARAISGGTEAFF.

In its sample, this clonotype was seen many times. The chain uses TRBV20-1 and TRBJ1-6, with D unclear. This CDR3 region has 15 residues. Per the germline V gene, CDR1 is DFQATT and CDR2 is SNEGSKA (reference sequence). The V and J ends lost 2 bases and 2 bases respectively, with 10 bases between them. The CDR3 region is CSARPGSTYNSPLHF. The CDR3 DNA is TGCAGTGCTAGACCGGGGAGTACCTATAATTCACCCCTCCACTTT.

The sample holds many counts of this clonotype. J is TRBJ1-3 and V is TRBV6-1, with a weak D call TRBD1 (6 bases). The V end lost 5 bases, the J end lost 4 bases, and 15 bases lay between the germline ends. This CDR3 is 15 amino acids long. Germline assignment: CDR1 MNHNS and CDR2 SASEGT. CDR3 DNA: TGTGCCAGCAGTACACCGACAGGCCTGGGAAACACCATATATTTT. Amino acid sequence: CASSTPTGLGNTIYF.

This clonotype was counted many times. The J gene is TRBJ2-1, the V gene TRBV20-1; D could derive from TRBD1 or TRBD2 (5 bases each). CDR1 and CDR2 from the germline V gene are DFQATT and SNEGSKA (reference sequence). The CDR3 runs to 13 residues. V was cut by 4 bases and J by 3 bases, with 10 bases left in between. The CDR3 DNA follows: TGCAGTGCTATGAGGGACGACTACAATGAGCAGTTCTTC. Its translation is CSAMRDDYNEQFF.

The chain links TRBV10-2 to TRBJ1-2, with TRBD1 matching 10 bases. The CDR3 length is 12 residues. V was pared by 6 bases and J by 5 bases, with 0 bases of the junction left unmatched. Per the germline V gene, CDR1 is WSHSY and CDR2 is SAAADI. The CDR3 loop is CASRGQGYGYTF. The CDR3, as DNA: TGCGCCAGCAGGGGACAGGGGTATGGCTACACCTTC.

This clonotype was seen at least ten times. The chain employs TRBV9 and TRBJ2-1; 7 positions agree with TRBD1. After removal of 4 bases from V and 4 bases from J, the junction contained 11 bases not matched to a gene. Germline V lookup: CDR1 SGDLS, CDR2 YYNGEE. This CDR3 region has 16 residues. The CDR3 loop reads CASSPSPGTEYNEQFF. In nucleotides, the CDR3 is TGTGCCAGCAGCCCATCCCCCGGGACAGAGTACAATGAGCAGTTCTTC.